These 3 T cell receptor beta chains were sequenced from one sample in a study of Graves' ophthalmopathy and Graves' hyperthyroidism (dated by TCRdb to 2016 to 2018). Sequencing took place on an Illumina HiSeq 2000. For repertoire sequencing, the TCR beta CDR3 regions were amplified from RNA transcripts. The first round of RT-PCR was done with HTBI primers and the Qiagen OneStep RT-PCR kit, and was followed by a second round of multiplex PCR, then size selection and purification. Using fastp trimming at Q25 and MiXCR clonotype assembly, TCRdb reanalyzed the public sequencing data and kept in-frame beta chains. Rows matching on CDR3 protein sequence are summarized as one entry with the most common DNA and genes. The sample profile shows roughly 400,000 distinct CDR3 sequences; around 18% of them were found once. Clones ranked in the top ten supply roughly 1.5% of the sample. The sample comprised peripheral blood. All receptors derive from a woman younger than 30 with Graves' ophthalmopathy. Donor details come from another sample of the same person, matched by shared clones.

This clonotype was picked up many times. The chain recombines TRBV10-3 with TRBJ2-2, with D possibly matching TRBD1 (5 bases). The V gene lost 8 bases and the J gene lost 6 bases, with 7 bases spanning the gap. The CDR3 contains 11 residues. The V gene's germline CDR1 is ENHRY and CDR2 SYGVKD. The CDR3 sequence is CAIQGPGELFF. For the CDR3, the DNA is TGTGCCATCCAGGGCCCCGGGGAGCTGTTTTTT.

In this sample, this clonotype turned up many times. The CDR3 is CASSYSTSGGELFF. The DNA for the CDR3 is TGTGCCAGCAGTTACTCGACTAGCGGGGGGGAGCTGTTTTTT. The chain couples TRBV6-2 or TRBV6-3 to TRBJ2-2; 10 bases are shared with TRBD2. Germline loops: CDR1 MNHEY, CDR2 SVGEGT. V shed 0 bases, J shed 8 bases, and the junction held 0 bases outside the gene matches. The CDR3 spans 14 residues.

This clonotype was recorded a few times. V gene TRBV11-2 combines with J gene TRBJ2-5; 7 bases align to TRBD1. V lost 5 bases and J lost 1; bases outside the gene matches: 4. Germline V gives CDR1 SGHAT, CDR2 FQNNGV. This CDR3 has 14 residues. The DNA of the CDR3 is TGTGCCAGCAGCCAGACAGGGATCCAAGAGACCCAGTACTTC. Amino acid sequence: CASSQTGIQETQYF.